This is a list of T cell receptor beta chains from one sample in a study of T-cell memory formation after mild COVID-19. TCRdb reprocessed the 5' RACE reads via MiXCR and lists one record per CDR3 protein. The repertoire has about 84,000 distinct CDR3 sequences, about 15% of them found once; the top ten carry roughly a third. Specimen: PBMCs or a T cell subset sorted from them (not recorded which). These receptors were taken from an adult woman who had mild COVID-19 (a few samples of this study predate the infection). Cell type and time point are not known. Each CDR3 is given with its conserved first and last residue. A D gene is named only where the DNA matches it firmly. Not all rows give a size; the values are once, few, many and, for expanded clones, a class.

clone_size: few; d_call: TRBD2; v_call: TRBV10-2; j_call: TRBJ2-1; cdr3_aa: CASDSSGGVDNEQFF; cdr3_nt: TGCGCCAGCGATAGTAGCGGGGGGGTGGACAATGAGCAGTTCTTC
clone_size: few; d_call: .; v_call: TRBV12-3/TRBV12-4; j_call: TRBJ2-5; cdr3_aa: CASSLQETQYF; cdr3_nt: TGTGCCAGCAGCCTCCAAGAGACCCAGTACTTC
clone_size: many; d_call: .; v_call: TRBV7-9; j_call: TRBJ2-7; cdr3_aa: CASSSPDSAYEQYF; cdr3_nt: TGTGCCAGCAGCTCCCCGGACAGTGCCTACGAGCAGTACTTC
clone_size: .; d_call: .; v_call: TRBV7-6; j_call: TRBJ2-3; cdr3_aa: CASSFSGPKKSPDTQYF; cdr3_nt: TGTGCCAGCAGCTTTTCCGGGCCCAAAAAGAGTCCAGATACGCAGTATTTT
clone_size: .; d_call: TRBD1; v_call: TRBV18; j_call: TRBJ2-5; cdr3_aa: CASSSYGQEETQYF; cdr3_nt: TGTGCCAGCTCATCATATGGACAGGAAGAGACCCAGTACTTC
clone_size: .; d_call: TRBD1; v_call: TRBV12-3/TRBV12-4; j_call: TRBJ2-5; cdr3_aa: CASKKIGTGVQETQYF; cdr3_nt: TGTGCCAGCAAGAAAATCGGGACAGGGGTCCAAGAGACCCAGTACTTC
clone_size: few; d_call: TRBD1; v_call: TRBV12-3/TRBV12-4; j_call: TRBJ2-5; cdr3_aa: CASGTGSQETQYF; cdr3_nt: TGTGCCAGCGGGACAGGTTCACAAGAGACCCAGTACTTC
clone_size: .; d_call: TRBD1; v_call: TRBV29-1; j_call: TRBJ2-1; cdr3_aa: CSVEDRQGSVYNEQFF; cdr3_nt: TGCAGCGTTGAAGACCGACAGGGTAGTGTATACAATGAGCAGTTCTTC
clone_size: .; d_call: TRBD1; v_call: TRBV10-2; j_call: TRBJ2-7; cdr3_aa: CASGDRDYEQYF; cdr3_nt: TGCGCCAGCGGGGACAGGGACTACGAGCAGTACTTC
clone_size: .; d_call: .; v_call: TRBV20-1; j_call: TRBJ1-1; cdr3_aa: CSAREGERTEAFF; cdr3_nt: TGCAGTGCTAGAGAGGGGGAGAGGACTGAAGCTTTCTTT
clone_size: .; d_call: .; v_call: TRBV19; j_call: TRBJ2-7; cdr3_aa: CASSGTPWEQYF; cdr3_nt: TGTGCCAGTAGTGGGACTCCTTGGGAGCAGTACTTC
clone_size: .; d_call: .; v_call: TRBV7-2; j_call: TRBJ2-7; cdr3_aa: CASSLAVSHEQYF; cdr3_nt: TGTGCCAGCAGCTTAGCTGTCAGCCACGAGCAGTACTTC
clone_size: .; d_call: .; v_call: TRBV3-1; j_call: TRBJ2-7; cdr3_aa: CASSHGPGTQSFREQYF; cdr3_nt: TGTGCCAGCAGCCATGGACCCGGGACCCAGAGCTTTCGGGAGCAGTACTTC
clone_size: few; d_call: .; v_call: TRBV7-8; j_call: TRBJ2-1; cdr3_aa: CASSLAGTHNEQFF; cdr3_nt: TGTGCCAGCAGCTTAGCGGGAACGCACAATGAGCAGTTCTTC
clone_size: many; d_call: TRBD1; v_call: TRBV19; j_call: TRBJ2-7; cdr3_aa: CASSIAGQVYEQYF; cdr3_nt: TGTGCCAGTAGTATAGCCGGACAGGTCTACGAGCAGTACTTC
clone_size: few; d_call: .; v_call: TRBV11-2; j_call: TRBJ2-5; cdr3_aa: CASSLPSETQYF; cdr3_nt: TGTGCCAGCAGCTTACCGTCCGAGACCCAGTACTTC
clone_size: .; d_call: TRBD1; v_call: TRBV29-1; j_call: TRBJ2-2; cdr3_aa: CSVSSPGQGKAGELFF; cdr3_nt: TGCAGCGTATCGAGTCCGGGACAGGGGAAGGCCGGGGAGCTGTTTTTT
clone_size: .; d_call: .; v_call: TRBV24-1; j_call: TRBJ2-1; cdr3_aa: CATSDLTGQFF; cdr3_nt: TGTGCCACCAGTGATTTGACGGGGCAGTTCTTC
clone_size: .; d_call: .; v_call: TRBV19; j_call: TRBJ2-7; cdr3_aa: CASSIDKSDSYEQYF; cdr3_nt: TGTGCCAGTAGTATAGATAAGTCTGATTCCTACGAGCAGTACTTC
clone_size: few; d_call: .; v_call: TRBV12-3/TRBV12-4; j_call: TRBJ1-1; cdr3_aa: CASSLRAGREAFF; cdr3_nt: TGTGCCAGCAGTTTAAGGGCAGGCCGGGAAGCTTTCTTT
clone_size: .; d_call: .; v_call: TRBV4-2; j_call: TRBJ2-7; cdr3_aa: CASRSKGPARFEQYF; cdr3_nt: TGTGCCAGCAGGTCCAAGGGGCCTGCGCGGTTCGAGCAGTACTTC
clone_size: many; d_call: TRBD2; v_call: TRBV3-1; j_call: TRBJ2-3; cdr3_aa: CASSQVSGVSADTQYF; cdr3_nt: TGTGCCAGCAGCCAAGTTAGCGGGGTTTCGGCAGATACGCAGTATTTT
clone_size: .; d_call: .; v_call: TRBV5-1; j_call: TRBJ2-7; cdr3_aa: CASSLVAGDEQYF; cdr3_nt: TGCGCCAGCAGCTTGGTGGCAGGGGACGAGCAGTACTTC
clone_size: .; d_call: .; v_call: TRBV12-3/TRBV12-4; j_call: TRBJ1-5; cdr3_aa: CASTSWALFNQPQHF; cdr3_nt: TGTGCCAGCACCTCGTGGGCGCTATTCAATCAGCCCCAGCATTTT
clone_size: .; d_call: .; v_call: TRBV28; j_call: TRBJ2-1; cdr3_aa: CASIPGTLSSNEQFF; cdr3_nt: TGTGCCAGCATACCCGGGACACTATCTTCGAATGAGCAGTTCTTC
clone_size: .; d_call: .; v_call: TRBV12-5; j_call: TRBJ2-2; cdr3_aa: CASAEIQNTGELFF; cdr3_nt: TGTGCTAGTGCCGAAATACAGAACACCGGGGAGCTGTTTTTT
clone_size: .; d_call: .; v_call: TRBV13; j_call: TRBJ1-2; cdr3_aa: CASSLEGSHYGYTF; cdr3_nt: TGTGCCAGCAGCTTAGAAGGTAGTCACTATGGCTACACCTTC
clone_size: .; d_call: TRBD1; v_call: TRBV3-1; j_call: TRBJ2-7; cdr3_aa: CASSQPPGQGVNEQYF; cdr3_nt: TGTGCCAGCAGCCAACCCCCGGGACAGGGGGTAAACGAGCAGTACTTC
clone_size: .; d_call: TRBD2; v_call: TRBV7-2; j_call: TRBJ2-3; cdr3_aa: CASSLGLAGNTDTQYF; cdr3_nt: TGTGCCAGCAGCTTGGGACTAGCGGGGAACACAGATACGCAGTATTTT
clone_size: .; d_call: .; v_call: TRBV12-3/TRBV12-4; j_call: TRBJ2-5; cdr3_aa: CASSFASLSAYQETQYF; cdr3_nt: TGTGCCAGCAGTTTTGCATCCCTTTCAGCGTACCAAGAGACCCAGTACTTC
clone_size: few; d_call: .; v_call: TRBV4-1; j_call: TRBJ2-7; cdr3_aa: CASSQDSGPMFSYEQYF; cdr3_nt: TGCGCCAGCAGCCAAGATTCCGGGCCCATGTTCAGCTACGAGCAGTACTTC
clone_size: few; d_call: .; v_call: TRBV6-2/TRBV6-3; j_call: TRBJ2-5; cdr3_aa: CASSYIGTQYF; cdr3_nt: TGTGCCAGCAGTTATATTGGGACCCAGTACTTC
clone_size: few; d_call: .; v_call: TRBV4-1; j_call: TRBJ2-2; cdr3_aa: CASSQVTGGTGELFF; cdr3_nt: TGCGCCAGCAGCCAGGTGACTGGGGGCACCGGGGAGCTGTTTTTT
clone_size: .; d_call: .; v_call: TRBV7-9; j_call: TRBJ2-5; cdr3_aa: CASSPRSRERQETQYF; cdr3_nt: TGTGCCAGCAGCCCCCGATCCCGGGAGCGCCAAGAGACCCAGTACTTC
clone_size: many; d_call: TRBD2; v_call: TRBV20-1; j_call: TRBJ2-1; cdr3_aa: CSAPLTSRGSYNEQFF; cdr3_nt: TGCAGTGCCCCGTTGACTAGCCGCGGCTCCTACAATGAGCAGTTCTTC
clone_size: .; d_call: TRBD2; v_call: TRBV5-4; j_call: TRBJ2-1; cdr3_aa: CASTRGEYNEQFF; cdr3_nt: TGTGCCAGCACCCGGGGGGAGTACAATGAGCAGTTCTTC
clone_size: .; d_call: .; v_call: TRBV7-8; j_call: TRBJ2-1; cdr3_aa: CASSAQWMSSYNEQFF; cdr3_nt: TGTGCCAGCAGCGCCCAGTGGATGAGCTCCTACAATGAGCAGTTCTTC
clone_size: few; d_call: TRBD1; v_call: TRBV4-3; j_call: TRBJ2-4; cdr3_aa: CASSQDRSENIQYF; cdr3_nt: TGCGCCAGCAGCCAGGACAGGTCAGAGAACATTCAGTACTTC
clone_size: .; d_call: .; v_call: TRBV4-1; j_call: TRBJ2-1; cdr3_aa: CASSQGTNEQFF; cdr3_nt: TGCGCCAGCAGCCAAGGGACTAATGAGCAGTTCTTC
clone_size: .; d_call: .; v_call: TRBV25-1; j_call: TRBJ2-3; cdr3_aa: CASNNSTDTQYF; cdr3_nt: TGTGCCAGCAATAACAGCACAGATACGCAGTATTTT
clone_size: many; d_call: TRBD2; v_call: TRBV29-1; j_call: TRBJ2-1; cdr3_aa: CSVSRGSDYNEQFF; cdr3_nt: TGCAGCGTCTCGCGGGGGAGCGATTACAATGAGCAGTTCTTC
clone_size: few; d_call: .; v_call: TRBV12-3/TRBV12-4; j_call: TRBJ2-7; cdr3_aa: CASSQADYYEQYF; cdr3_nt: TGTGCCAGCAGTCAAGCAGACTACTACGAGCAGTACTTC